Shown below are 26 T cell receptor beta chains from a single sample sequenced in a study of neoadjuvant anti-PD-1 for oral cavity cancer. Clones were sequenced by immunoSEQ multiplex PCR, and TCRdb holds only the in-frame ones, with some missing. This table holds tens of thousands of clones, around four fifths found once. Here the sequenced sample was PBMCs, taken before nivolumab (anti-PD-1) treatment. The receptors derive from a person between 40 and 80 years old with oral cavity squamous cell carcinoma.

CDR3 sequence (DNA): TGTGCCAGCAGCACCCTAAGACAGGGTGTTGACGGCTACACCTTC. Amino acids: CASSTLRQGVDGYTF. V usage is TRBV7-8 and J usage is TRBJ1-2; 7 nucleotides align to TRBD1. Germline V lookup: CDR1 SGHVS, CDR2 FQNEAQ. J lost 8 bases, V lost 5 bases, and 14 bases had no gene match. CDR3 length equals 15 residues.

This rearrangement joins TRBV7-9 to TRBJ1-4; D unclear. Trimming pared 5 bases from V and 8 bases from J, leaving 15 bases between. Germline assignment: CDR1 SEHNR and CDR2 FQNEAQ (reference sequence). The CDR3 runs 14 residues. The CDR3 here is CASSPSTVDEKLFF. In DNA form, the CDR3 reads TGTGCCAGCAGCCCCTCGACGGTCGACGAAAAACTGTTTTTT.

The sample holds one count of this clone. This rearrangement joins TRBV11-2 to TRBJ2-1; 7 bases fit TRBD1. This CDR3 has 15 residues. Trimming removed 5 bases from V and 4 bases from J; junction bases left unmatched: 8. Germline V lookup: CDR1 SGHAT, CDR2 FQNNGV. The CDR3 region is CASSAREGQYNEQFF. As DNA, the CDR3 is TGTGCCAGCAGCGCCCGAGAGGGACAGTACAATGAGCAGTTCTTC.

This clone was seen only once. J is TRBJ2-5 and V is TRBV6-5; D is uncertain. V was pared by 2 bases and J by 5 bases, with 12 bases between. The CDR3 extends over 14 amino acids. Germline CDR1 MNHEY, CDR2 SVGAGI. This chain's CDR3 is CASSYGRKGETQYF. The CDR3 DNA reads as TGTGCCAGCAGTTACGGCCGAAAAGGGGAGACCCAGTACTTC.

The rearrangement uses TRBV11-2 and TRBJ2-3; 8 bases are shared with TRBD2. This CDR3 is built from 15 residues. Germline V gene sequence: CDR1 SGHAT, CDR2 FQNNGV. The junction had 5 bases not matched to a gene; V was cut back by 4 bases and J by 2 bases. The CDR3 here is CASSSSGHVTDTQYF. Here the CDR3 DNA reads TGTGCCAGCAGCTCTAGCGGGCACGTCACAGATACGCAGTATTTT. The full variable domain, its missing parts supplied by reference TRBV11-2 and TRBJ2-3, is EAGVAQSPRYKIIEKRQSVAFWCNPISGHATLYWYQQILGQGPKLLIQFQNNGVVDDSQLPKDRFSAERLKGVDSTLKIQPAKLEDSAVYLCASSSSGHVTDTQYFGPGTRLTVL.

This clone occurred once. J is TRBJ2-7 and V is TRBV27; the match to TRBD1 covers 9 bases. CDR1 is MNHEY and CDR2 is SMNVEV in the germline V gene (reference sequence). Trimming removed 5 bases from V and 2 bases from J; junction bases left unmatched: 7. CDR3 size: 15 residues. The CDR3: CASSPGQGQTYEQYF. The DNA for the CDR3 is TGTGCCAGCAGTCCCGGACAGGGGCAAACCTACGAGCAGTACTTC.

The rearrangement uses TRBV5-1 and TRBJ2-4; D possibly corresponds to TRBD1 (6 bases). Germline V gives CDR1 SGHRS, CDR2 YFSETQ. CDR3 length: 14 amino acids. Between the trimmed V and J ends, which lost 0 bases and 7 bases, there was a span of 11 bases. In nucleotides, the CDR3 is TGCGCCAGCAGCTTGGTGGCAGGGGCGAACATTCAGTACTTC. This encodes CASSLVAGANIQYF. Filled out from reference TRBV5-1 and TRBJ2-4, the complete variable domain reads KAGVTQTPRYLIKTRGQQVTLSCSPISGHRSVSWYQQTPGQGLQFLFEYFSETQRNKGNFPGRFSGRQFSNSRSEMNVSTLELGDSALYLCASSLVAGANIQYFGAGTRLSVL.

The V and J genes are TRBV5-1 and TRBJ2-7; 9 bases line up with TRBD1. The V gene's germline CDR1 is SGHRS and CDR2 YFSETQ. This CDR3 has 13 amino acids. V gave up 3 bases and J gave up 7 bases; unmatched junction bases: 5. In DNA form, the CDR3 reads TGCGCCAGCAGCTCGGGACAGGGAGGGGAGCAGTACTTC. Translating it yields CASSSGQGGEQYF.

CDR3 protein: CASSPGGTNTEAFF. The DNA of the CDR3 is TGTGCCAGCTCCCCGGGGGGGACGAACACTGAAGCTTTCTTT. The chain joins TRBV6-4 to TRBJ1-1, with D possibly matching TRBD1 (5 bases). The CDR3 has 14 residues. V gave up 8 bases and J gave up 1 base, with 14 bases separating them. Germline V gene data show CDR1 as MRHNA and CDR2 as SNTAGT.

The chain has TRBV18 and TRBJ2-1; unclear D gene. This CDR3 has 13 residues. Germline V gene lookup returns CDR1 KGHSH and CDR2 LQKENI. Between the trimmed V and J ends, which lost 4 bases and 0 bases, there was a span of 4 bases. CDR3 DNA sequence: TGTGCCAGCTCACTTCGCTCCTACAATGAGCAGTTCTTC. This sequence encodes CASSLRSYNEQFF.

The chain links TRBV5-6 to TRBJ2-7, with D unresolved. The CDR3 is 13 residues long. The V and J ends lost 0 bases and 0 bases respectively, with 4 bases between them. CDR1 and CDR2 from the germline V gene are SGHDT and YYEEEE. CDR3 residues: CASSLGASYEQYF. In DNA form, the CDR3 reads TGTGCCAGCAGCTTGGGGGCCTCCTACGAGCAGTACTTC.

This chain connects TRBV6-1 to TRBJ1-4, with unresolved D. Trimming left V 3 bases short and J 5 bases short, with 13 bases between. The length of the CDR3 is 15 residues. In germline, CDR1 is MNHNS, CDR2 SASEGT. Here the CDR3 reads CASSDSSNGNEKLFF. In DNA, the CDR3 is TGTGCCAGCAGTGACAGCTCAAATGGCAATGAAAAACTGTTTTTT.

The chain employs TRBV30 and TRBJ2-2; 8 bases fit TRBD2. The CDR3 runs 14 residues. The germline V gene has CDR1 GTSNPN and CDR2 SVGIG (reference sequence). The ends lost 4 bases at V and 7 bases at J; junction bases unmatched: 8. CDR3 sequence reads: CAWTILAGGGELFF. The CDR3 DNA follows: TGTGCCTGGACTATTCTGGCGGGAGGCGGGGAGCTGTTTTTT.

The chain employs TRBV5-1 and TRBJ2-5; possibly TRBD1 or TRBD2 for D (5 bases each). CDR1 is SGHRS and CDR2 is YFSETQ in the germline V gene. The V and J ends lost 2 bases and 1 base respectively, with 9 bases between them. The CDR3 loop spans 14 amino acids. The CDR3: CASSFGGGQETQYF. The CDR3 DNA reads TGCGCCAGCAGCTTTGGTGGGGGCCAAGAGACCCAGTACTTC. The full variable domain, with the rest looked up from reference TRBV5-1 and TRBJ2-5, is KAGVTQTPRYLIKTRGQQVTLSCSPISGHRSVSWYQQTPGQGLQFLFEYFSETQRNKGNFPGRFSGRQFSNSRSEMNVSTLELGDSALYLCASSFGGGQETQYFGPGTRLLVL.

The V and J genes are TRBV10-1 and TRBJ2-7; D remains ambiguous. CDR1 is WNHNN, CDR2 SYGVQD, per germline (reference sequence). With 3 bases removed from V and 5 bases from J, the gap between germline ends came to 14 bases. This CDR3 is built from 14 residues. CDR3 coding DNA: TGCGCCAGCAGTGAAGGCAGAACTGGAGACGAGCAGTACTTC. It codes for CASSEGRTGDEQYF.

The chain couples TRBV14 to TRBJ1-2; no clear D. Trimming removed 4 bases at V and 2 bases at J, with 14 bases between. Germline CDR1 reads SGHDN; CDR2 reads FVKESK. The CDR3 consists of 15 residues. CDR3 nucleotides: TGTGCCAGCAGCCCTCTTTCCGCGGGAAACTATGGCTACACCTTC. As protein: CASSPLSAGNYGYTF.

The chain couples TRBV5-8 to TRBJ1-5; D unclear. CDR1 SGHTS and CDR2 YDEGEE come from the germline V gene. CDR3 length equals 18 residues. V was cut by 5 bases and J by 4 bases, with 25 bases left in between. In nucleotides, the CDR3 is TGTGCCAGCAGGCTCGCCGGGCTACCTCTCCGGGGAAATCAGCCCCAGCATTTT. It specifies CASRLAGLPLRGNQPQHF.

V usage is TRBV7-3 and J usage is TRBJ2-2, with a weak D call TRBD2 (7 bases). Trimming shortened V by 5 bases and J by 7 bases, and 17 bases separated the two germline ends. This CDR3 is 15 amino acids long. CDR1 and CDR2 (germline): SGHTA, FQGTGA. The CDR3 DNA follows: TGTGCCAGCAGCCCTTGGGGGAGGGGGAACGGGGAGCTGTTTTTT. Translating gives CASSPWGRGNGELFF.

In its sample, this clone is medium-sized. The rearrangement links TRBV6-6 to TRBJ2-4; D tentatively fits TRBD1 or TRBD2 (6 bases each). Germline CDR1 and CDR2: MNHNY and SVGAGI (reference sequence). V lost 4 bases and J 7 bases, leaving 11 bases between the germline ends. The CDR3 is 13 residues long. CDR3 region: CASSSGGRNIQYF. The CDR3 DNA follows: TGTGCCAGCAGTTCCGGGGGCAGGAACATTCAGTACTTC.

The V gene is TRBV6-5, the J gene TRBJ2-7; 9 positions match TRBD1. The CDR3 is 15 residues long. CDR1 MNHEY and CDR2 SVGAGI come from the germline V gene. Unmatched junction bases numbered 4, after V lost 2 bases and J lost 2 bases. The CDR3 protein is CASSYAGTGTYEQYF. The CDR3 DNA sequence: TGTGCCAGCAGTTACGCCGGGACAGGGACCTACGAGCAGTACTTC.

The rearrangement uses TRBV19 and TRBJ1-3; possible D gene TRBD1, 6 bases. The CDR3 has 15 amino acids. V was shortened by 7 bases and J by 6 bases, with 19 bases between the two germline ends. Germline V CDR1 and CDR2: LNHDA, SQIVND (reference sequence). The CDR3: CASTLIQGRENTIYF. The CDR3 coding sequence is TGTGCCAGTACCCTCATTCAGGGGCGGGAAAACACCATATATTTT.

The gene calls are TRBV5-6 and TRBJ1-2; 7 bases match TRBD1. This CDR3 region has 15 residues. Germline CDR1 SGHDT, CDR2 YYEEEE. Trimming took 4 bases from V and 8 from J; bases not matched to a gene: 14. The CDR3 loop is CASSMRRQGYGGYTF. CDR3 DNA sequence: TGTGCCAGCAGCATGAGGAGACAGGGTTATGGAGGCTACACCTTC.

This chain joins TRBV2 and TRBJ1-3; D gene uncertain. The V and J ends lost 6 bases and 0 bases respectively, with 12 bases between them. CDR3 size: 15 residues. Germline assignment: CDR1 SNHLY and CDR2 FYNNEI. The CDR3 bases are TGTGCCAGCAGGATAATAGGTGACTCTGGAAACACCATATATTTT. It yields the protein CASRIIGDSGNTIYF.

V is TRBV7-8 and J is TRBJ1-6; no reliable D call. Deletions cut 1 base from V and 7 bases from J, with 23 bases between. The CDR3 totals 19 residues. The germline gives CDR1 SGHVS, CDR2 FQNEAQ. DNA for the CDR3: TGTGCCAGCAGCTTAGGGGTGAATCTAGGAAGGGAGGTGAATTCACCCCTCCACTTT. It is translated as CASSLGVNLGREVNSPLHF.

V usage is TRBV5-1 and J usage is TRBJ1-1; possible D gene TRBD1, 5 bases. Trimming removed 5 bases from V and 1 base from J, with 15 bases in between. The CDR3 has 15 residues. CDR1 is SGHRS and CDR2 is YFSETQ in the germline V gene. This chain's CDR3 is CASRKGTLENTEAFF. The CDR3 DNA reads TGCGCCAGCAGGAAGGGGACCCTGGAGAACACTGAAGCTTTCTTT.

This clone was found a few times. This chain connects TRBV7-9 to TRBJ1-3; unclear D gene. V was shortened by 3 bases and J by 2 bases, with 8 bases between the two germline ends. CDR3 length equals 14 residues. Per the germline V gene, CDR1 is SEHNR and CDR2 is FQNEAQ (reference sequence). CDR3 bases: TGTGCCAGCAGCTTGGCCGGGCCTGGAAACACCATATATTTT. Its translation is CASSLAGPGNTIYF.